This T cell receptor (beta chain) was captured by sequencing in a study of regulatory T cells in long-lasting Graves disease. This clonotype was found many times. Germline V gives CDR1 SGHTA, CDR2 FQGNSA. V was clipped by 5 bases and J by 1 base, with 14 bases between them. The CDR3 has 15 residues. Construction of the TCR beta libraries employed iRepertoire HTBI primers in conjunction with Arm-PCR of CDR3 regions. TCRdb reprocessed the multiplex PCR reads with MiXCR, giving one entry per CDR3 protein. Among about 240,000 distinct CDR3 sequences, roughly 21% were seen once, and the ten largest hold about 15%. The time point denotes: newly diagnosed GD, antithyroid drugs for less than 3 months. From PBMCs, RNA was extracted and then used to make the TCR library. In each case, Graves' disease was diagnosed per American Thyroid Association guidelines. Roughly 9.3 milliliters of peripheral blood were taken and placed in EDTA tubes.

The sample was peripheral blood mononuclear cells (PBMCs), taken at new diagnosis, from a patient treated with antithyroid drugs. The source is a female donor with Graves disease. The V call is TRBV7-2, the J call TRBJ1-1; D possibly corresponds to TRBD1 (5 bases). The CDR3 DNA reads TGTGCCAGCAGCCCCAATATAGGGGCGAACACTGAAGCTTTCTTT. Protein: CASSPNIGANTEAFF.